A selection of T cell receptor beta chains follows, all from one sample in a study of T-cell reconstitution after alpha-beta-depleted transplantation in children. TCRdb reprocessed the PCR reads via MiXCR and lists one record per CDR3 protein. The sample holds hundreds of thousands of distinct CDR3 sequences; around 16% are singletons and the top ten take 1.1%. The sequenced sample was PBMCs from the stem cell graft donor, obtained from the stem cell graft. All receptors come from a human donor who donated a stem cell graft to a child with acute myeloid leukemia. CDR3s include the opening cysteine and the closing phenylalanine or tryptophan. A D gene is named only where the DNA matches it firmly. Size tells how often a clone was seen (once, few, many) or the class of an expanded clone, and some rows leave it out.

J,D,V,size,CDR3,DNA
TRBJ1-2,.,TRBV7-9,few,CASSLSGIGAYGYTF,TGTGCCAGCAGCTTAAGCGGGATAGGGGCTTATGGCTACACCTTC
TRBJ1-1,.,TRBV20-1,many,CSATPGGNLPNTEAFF,TGCAGTGCGACCCCCGGGGGGAACCTCCCCAACACTGAAGCTTTCTTT
TRBJ1-5,.,TRBV20-1,.,CSARPQGRGSGPQHF,TGCAGTGCTAGGCCCCAGGGCAGGGGCTCGGGGCCCCAGCATTTT
TRBJ2-1,TRBD2,TRBV28,.,CASSHTGLVSNEQFF,TGTGCCAGCAGCCATACGGGACTAGTGAGTAATGAGCAGTTCTTC
TRBJ1-2,.,TRBV24-1,many,CATSETGAPLGGYTF,TGTGCCACCAGTGAGACCGGGGCGCCATTGGGTGGCTACACCTTC
TRBJ2-7,.,TRBV30,.,CAWGDYLQGRYEQYF,TGTGCCTGGGGCGACTACCTACAGGGGAGGTACGAGCAGTACTTC
TRBJ1-1,.,TRBV3-1,.,CASSQDWRGYTEAFF,TGTGCCAGCAGCCAAGATTGGCGGGGGTACACTGAAGCTTTCTTT
TRBJ1-2,.,TRBV5-1,many,CASSLDRLRYGYTF,TGCGCCAGCAGCTTGGATCGGCTTCGCTATGGCTACACCTTC
TRBJ2-3,.,TRBV4-3,many,CASSQEVADTQYF,TGCGCCAGCAGCCAAGAGGTTGCAGATACGCAGTATTTT
TRBJ1-2,TRBD1,TRBV5-1,.,CASSSTTGGDGYTF,TGCGCCAGCAGCTCCACTACAGGGGGCGATGGCTACACCTTC
TRBJ2-1,.,TRBV5-1,.,CASSLPYLQGPYYNEQFF,TGCGCCAGCAGCTTGCCCTATTTACAGGGTCCCTATTACAATGAGCAGTTCTTC
TRBJ2-5,TRBD1,TRBV2,few,CASSATAGQGPQETQYF,TGTGCCAGCAGTGCCACGGCAGGACAGGGCCCGCAAGAGACCCAGTACTTC
TRBJ2-3,.,TRBV29-1,many,CSVVPNTDTQYF,TGCAGCGTTGTACCAAACACAGATACGCAGTATTTT
TRBJ2-7,TRBD1,TRBV20-1,many,CSALRTGPYEQYF,TGCAGTGCGTTGAGGACAGGACCTTACGAGCAGTACTTC
TRBJ2-1,TRBD2,TRBV20-1,many,CSAVKRGAGNEQFF,TGCAGTGCAGTGAAGCGGGGGGCGGGGAATGAGCAGTTCTTC
TRBJ2-5,TRBD1,TRBV15,.,CATSRDRTGVETQYF,TGTGCCACCAGCAGAGATCGGACAGGGGTAGAGACCCAGTACTTC
TRBJ2-6,.,TRBV13,many,CASSLGFGPNGANVLTF,TGTGCCAGCAGCTTAGGGTTCGGACCGAACGGGGCCAACGTCCTGACTTTC
TRBJ1-6,.,TRBV20-1,.,CSARYAAENSPLHF,TGCAGTGCTAGGTATGCGGCAGAAAATTCACCCCTCCACTTT
TRBJ1-2,TRBD1,TRBV12-3/TRBV12-4,many,CASSPWDSTNYGYTF,TGTGCCAGCAGTCCCTGGGACAGTACTAACTATGGCTACACCTTC
TRBJ2-1,.,TRBV29-1,few,CSVPPTVRPGNEQFF,TGCAGCGTCCCTCCGACAGTCCGGCCGGGCAATGAGCAGTTCTTC
TRBJ1-1,TRBD1,TRBV18,few,CASSPRGANTEAFF,TGTGCCAGCTCACCCAGGGGGGCGAACACTGAAGCTTTCTTT
TRBJ2-5,.,TRBV11-2,.,CASTSLVGEETQYF,TGTGCCAGCACGTCGCTCGTGGGGGAAGAGACCCAGTACTTC
TRBJ2-1,TRBD1,TRBV29-1,.,CSVETGQGRNYEQFF,TGCAGCGTTGAGACGGGACAGGGAAGGAACTATGAGCAGTTCTTC
TRBJ2-1,.,TRBV6-5,.,CASSYALRANNEQFF,TGTGCCAGCAGTTACGCCCTCCGAGCTAACAATGAGCAGTTCTTC
TRBJ2-3,TRBD2,TRBV11-2,.,CASSPRGSSGGTDTQYF,TGTGCCAGCAGCCCCCGGGGGAGTAGCGGGGGCACAGATACGCAGTATTTT
TRBJ1-1,.,TRBV5-1,few,CASSLASGGTEAFF,TGCGCCAGCAGCTTGGCCTCTGGGGGGACTGAAGCTTTCTTT
TRBJ2-5,.,TRBV18,.,CASSPSQGETQYF,TGTGCCAGCTCACCAAGTCAGGGAGAGACCCAGTACTTC
TRBJ2-1,TRBD1,TRBV24-1,many,CATSERTGRSYNEQFF,TGTGCCACCAGTGAACGGACAGGGAGATCCTACAATGAGCAGTTCTTC
TRBJ2-3,TRBD2,TRBV7-2,few,CASSLVEGTSTNTQYF,TGTGCCAGCAGCTTAGTGGAGGGGACTAGCACGAATACGCAGTATTTT
TRBJ1-5,.,TRBV20-1,many,CSATIGPSNQPQHF,TGCAGTGCGACCATAGGGCCGAGCAATCAGCCCCAGCATTTT
TRBJ2-2,.,TRBV6-4,many,CASSEGDTGELFF,TGTGCCAGCAGTGAGGGGGACACCGGGGAGCTGTTTTTT
TRBJ2-1,.,TRBV20-1,many,CSASLRGAHEQFF,TGCAGTGCTAGCTTACGGGGTGCCCATGAGCAGTTCTTC
TRBJ1-2,TRBD1,TRBV29-1,many,CSVEGQSYGYTF,TGCAGCGTTGAGGGACAGTCTTATGGCTACACCTTC
TRBJ1-1,.,TRBV7-2,many,CASSLVYGLNTEAFF,TGTGCCAGCAGCTTAGTTTACGGCTTGAACACTGAAGCTTTCTTT
TRBJ1-4,TRBD1,TRBV5-5,.,CASSSPGQGLQGLFF,TGTGCCAGCAGCTCCCCGGGACAGGGCCTCCAAGGACTGTTTTTT